The 16 T cell receptor beta chains below come from one sample, sequenced in a study of response to subunit inactivated influenza vaccine. TCRdb redid the calling of the RT-PCR reads with MiXCR, one entry per CDR3 protein. The sample gives hundreds of thousands of distinct CDR3 sequences, about 15% of which show up once; around 7.6% is in the top ten. Sequencing used PBMCs from blood, obtained 14 to 15 days before vaccination. The receptors shown here come from a man in his fifties who received an inactivated influenza vaccine.

This clonotype was detected a few times. V is TRBV12-3 or TRBV12-4 and J is TRBJ2-1, with 7 bases identical to TRBD1. There are 15 residues in the CDR3. V lost 5 bases, J lost 1 base, and 5 bases stayed unmatched. The CDR3 region has the DNA TGTGCCAGCAGTGGCCCGGGACAGTCCTACAATGAGCAGTTCTTC. Its protein product is CASSGPGQSYNEQFF.

CDR3 in DNA: TGCAGCGGGGGACAGCGGGAGACCCAGTACTTC. Protein sequence: CSGGQRETQYF. The V gene is TRBV29-1, the J gene TRBJ2-5, with 7 bases matching TRBD1. The germline gives CDR1 SQVTM, CDR2 ANQGSEA. The CDR3 sequence is 11 residues long. Germline trimming cut 7 bases from V and 5 bases from J; bases unmatched to any gene: 4. Looking up the rest from reference TRBV29-1 and TRBJ2-5 gives the full variable domain: SAVISQKPSRDICQRGTSLTIQCQVDSQVTMMFWYRQQPGQSLTLIATANQGSEATYESGFVIDKFPISRPNLTFSTLTVSNMSPEDSSIYLCSGGQRETQYFGPGTRLLVL.

V usage is TRBV3-1 and J usage is TRBJ2-1; 7 bases fit TRBD2. V was clipped by 5 bases and J by 0 bases; unmatched bases: 4. The germline CDR1 and CDR2 sequences are LGHDT and YNNKEL (reference sequence). CDR3 length: 15 amino acids. This chain's CDR3 is CASSMLAVSYNEQFF. Here the CDR3 DNA reads TGTGCCAGCAGCATGCTAGCGGTCTCCTACAATGAGCAGTTCTTC.

In this sample, this clonotype turned up a few times. CDR3 sequence (DNA): TGTGCCAGCAGATCGGGACAGATCACTGAAGCTTTCTTT. It codes for CASRSGQITEAFF. The genes are TRBV5-6 and TRBJ1-1; the match to TRBD1 covers 7 bases. This CDR3 has 13 residues. The germline V gene encodes CDR1 SGHDT and CDR2 YYEEEE. Unmatched junction bases numbered 5, after V lost 5 bases and J lost 4 bases.

The chain uses TRBV5-1 and TRBJ2-7; 7 bases align to TRBD1. Trimming removed 4 bases from V and 6 bases from J; junction bases left unmatched: 7. Germline V gives CDR1 SGHRS, CDR2 YFSETQ. The CDR3 totals 13 residues. CDR3 sequence (DNA): TGCGCCAGCAGCCTGAAACAGGGGAGCGAGCAGTACTTC. This codes for CASSLKQGSEQYF. The variable domain in full, with the rest retrieved from reference TRBV5-1 and TRBJ2-7, is KAGVTQTPRYLIKTRGQQVTLSCSPISGHRSVSWYQQTPGQGLQFLFEYFSETQRNKGNFPGRFSGRQFSNSRSEMNVSTLELGDSALYLCASSLKQGSEQYFGPGTRLTVT.

The rearrangement links TRBV4-2 to TRBJ1-6, with D possibly TRBD1 on 5 matching bases. V was trimmed by 6 bases and J by 5 bases, leaving 14 bases between them. The CDR3 has 15 residues. Per germline, CDR1 LGHNA and CDR2 YNFKEQ. The CDR3 sequence is CASRLQDIDNSPLHF. The CDR3 region has the DNA TGTGCCAGCAGACTTCAGGACATCGATAATTCACCCCTCCACTTT.

This chain uses TRBV9 with TRBJ2-5; no clear D gene. CDR1 SGDLS and CDR2 YYNGEE come from the germline V gene. This CDR3 comprises 15 residues. The germline V and J ends were trimmed by 0 bases and 7 bases, with 16 bases remaining between them. Here the CDR3 reads CASSVEGAASGTQYF. The CDR3 DNA sequence: TGTGCCAGCAGCGTAGAAGGTGCGGCGTCGGGGACCCAGTACTTC.

This clonotype was counted between two and nine times. This sequence joins TRBV20-1 and TRBJ2-5; TRBD2 matches 10 bases. With V trimmed by 4 bases and J by 4 bases, 12 bases remained unmatched. CDR1 is DFQATT, CDR2 SNEGSKA, per germline (reference sequence). The CDR3 consists of 16 residues. In DNA, the CDR3 is TGCAGTGCTACCCTTAGAGCGGGAGGGCCAAGAGAGACCCAGTACTTC. Encoded protein: CSATLRAGGPRETQYF.

The V and J genes are TRBV15 and TRBJ1-5; 9 bases map to TRBD1. After removal of 1 base from V and 4 bases from J, the junction contained 5 bases not matched to a gene. The CDR3 is made up of 16 amino acids. Germline lookup yields CDR1 LNHNV and CDR2 YYDKDF (reference sequence). The CDR3 protein is CATSRVQGQGNQPQHF. The CDR3 DNA sequence: TGTGCCACCAGCAGAGTTCAGGGACAGGGTAATCAGCCCCAGCATTTT.

The sample holds a few counts of this clonotype. The J gene is TRBJ2-3, the V gene TRBV20-1, with 9 nucleotides matching TRBD2. Germline V gives CDR1 DFQATT, CDR2 SNEGSKA (reference sequence). Losses at the gene ends were 4 bases for V and 6 bases for J; bases not matched to a gene: 11. CDR3 length: 15 residues. This CDR3 reads CSATHIAGVHDTQYF. The CDR3 DNA reads as TGCAGTGCTACGCACATAGCGGGGGTACACGATACGCAGTATTTT.

This clonotype was counted a single time. This chain joins TRBV20-1 and TRBJ1-2; 7 bases agree with TRBD1. V trimming: 6 bases; J trimming: 8 bases; junction bases outside the gene matches: 12. CDR1 is DFQATT and CDR2 is SNEGSKA in the germline V gene (reference sequence). There are 13 residues in the CDR3. The CDR3 sequence: CSALTRGSGGYTF. CDR3 DNA sequence: TGCAGTGCCTTAACCAGGGGGTCGGGCGGCTACACCTTC.

The chain combines TRBV5-6 with TRBJ2-5, with D maybe TRBD1 (6 bases). The CDR3 contains 16 residues. The germline CDR1 and CDR2 sequences are SGHDT and YYEEEE. V dropped 4 bases and J dropped 5 bases, with 21 bases sitting between them. CDR3 sequence reads: CASSVRTAKKRETQYF. DNA for the CDR3: TGTGCCAGCAGCGTGAGGACAGCCAAAAAGAGGGAGACCCAGTACTTC. The full variable domain, completed using reference TRBV5-6 and TRBJ2-5, is DAGVTQSPTHLIKTRGQQVTLRCSPKSGHDTVSWYQQALGQGPQFIFQYYEEEERQRGNFPDRFSGHQFPNYSSELNVNALLLGDSALYLCASSVRTAKKRETQYFGPGTRLLVL.

The sample holds a few counts of this clonotype. The chain uses TRBV20-1 and TRBJ1-6; D uncertain. Trimming left V 2 bases short and J 4 bases short, with 12 bases between. Germline CDR1 and CDR2: DFQATT and SNEGSKA (reference sequence). This CDR3 spans 15 amino acids. The CDR3 here is CSARLGSSYNSPLHF. As DNA, the CDR3 is TGCAGTGCTAGACTAGGCAGTAGTTATAATTCACCCCTCCACTTT.

This clonotype occurred many times. V and J are TRBV4-3 and TRBJ1-5, with 7 bases that match TRBD1. From germline, CDR1 is LGHNA and CDR2 YSLEER. The CDR3 consists of 16 residues. Losses at the gene ends were 3 bases for V and 4 bases for J; bases not matched to a gene: 9. The CDR3 DNA sequence: TGCGCCAGCAGCCAGGAAGCACAGGGGAAGAATCAGCCCCAGCATTTT. Its protein product is CASSQEAQGKNQPQHF.

This clonotype was detected many times. The chain carries TRBV20-1 and TRBJ2-5, with D unclear. The germline V gene has CDR1 DFQATT and CDR2 SNEGSKA (reference sequence). The CDR3 sequence is 12 residues long. Trimming shortened V by 1 base and J by 5 bases, and 8 bases separated the two germline ends. The chain's CDR3 is CSARGPGETQYF. CDR3 DNA sequence: TGCAGTGCTAGAGGACCTGGCGAGACCCAGTACTTC.

The chain recombines TRBV7-3 with TRBJ2-1; 9 nucleotides agree with TRBD2. This CDR3 is 15 amino acids long. V lost 1 base, J lost 9 bases, and 7 bases stayed unmatched. The germline CDR1 and CDR2 sequences are SGHTA and FQGTGA. CDR3 bases: TGTGCCAGCAGCTTAATGAGTAGCGGGAGCGCTGAGCAGTTCTTC. It encodes CASSLMSSGSAEQFF.